Listed below are T cell receptor beta chains from one sample, sequenced in a study of shared clonotypes between healthy human individuals. The data were produced by immunoSEQ multiplex PCR, yet TCRdb's version contains in-frame clones alone and is incomplete. The profile shows some 660,000 clones, about 80% of them singletons. Sequenced material: memory CD4+ T cells sorted from blood. These receptors were taken from a woman in her thirties in good health. The CDR3 runs from the conserved cysteine through the conserved F or W. The D gene is left open where the match is weak. Expanded clones get a size class; other rows say once, few or many, or leave the size out.

j_call clone_size d_call v_call cdr3_aa cdr3_nt
TRBJ2-3 NA NA TRBV7-2 CASSLVQGGGDTQYF TGTGCCAGCAGCTTAGTGCAGGGTGGGGGAGATACGCAGTATTTT
TRBJ1-1 NA NA TRBV2 CASSEVSLGRGTEAFF TGTGCCAGCAGTGAAGTAAGTCTCGGCAGGGGCACTGAAGCTTTCTTT
TRBJ2-1 NA TRBD2 TRBV11-2 CASRPSGVYNEQFF TGTGCCAGCAGACCTAGCGGGGTCTACAATGAGCAGTTCTTC
TRBJ2-5 NA TRBD1 TRBV7-8 CASSLGQGKTQYF TGTGCCAGCAGCTTAGGACAGGGGAAGACCCAGTACTTC
TRBJ2-1 many NA TRBV29-1 CSARDPQAHEQFF TGCAGCGCCAGGGACCCTCAGGCCCATGAGCAGTTCTTC
TRBJ1-4 NA NA TRBV27 CASSLPQGEREKLFF TGTGCCAGCAGTTTACCACAGGGTGAGCGTGAAAAACTGTTTTTT
TRBJ1-5 NA NA TRBV28 CASSPRIGPASYSNQPQHF TGTGCCAGCAGTCCCCGAATTGGACCGGCGAGTTATAGCAATCAGCCCCAGCATTTT
TRBJ1-2 NA TRBD1 TRBV5-1 CASSPGQGGYGYTF TGCGCCAGCAGCCCGGGACAGGGGGGCTATGGCTACACCTTC
TRBJ2-1 NA TRBD2 TRBV2 CASGPSGGGNEQFF TGTGCCAGTGGCCCGAGCGGGGGAGGGAATGAGCAGTTCTTC
TRBJ2-1 NA NA TRBV23-1 CASSQPTGQQFF TGCGCCAGCAGTCAACCAACGGGACAGCAGTTCTTC
TRBJ1-5 many NA TRBV19 CASRRNGPSNQPQHF TGTGCCAGTAGACGGAACGGGCCCAGCAATCAGCCCCAGCATTTT
TRBJ1-1 NA NA TRBV28 CASRVPGGKAFF TGTGCCAGCAGGGTCCCCGGGGGGAAAGCTTTCTTT
TRBJ2-2 once NA TRBV11-2 CASSYIGGSTGELFF TGTGCCAGCAGCTACATCGGCGGATCAACCGGGGAGCTGTTTTTT
TRBJ1-4 NA NA TRBV5-1 CASSFRDAREKLFF TGCGCCAGCAGCTTTCGGGACGCGCGAGAAAAACTGTTTTTT
TRBJ2-3 NA TRBD2 TRBV6-6 CASSYKSGRVGDTQYF TGTGCCAGCAGTTACAAGAGCGGGAGGGTAGGGGATACGCAGTATTTT
TRBJ2-7 NA NA TRBV2 CASSRQGAPYEQYF TGTGCCAGCAGTCGACAAGGAGCTCCCTACGAGCAGTACTTC
TRBJ2-5 few NA TRBV7-6 CASSPQGGKETQYF TGTGCCAGCAGCCCCCAGGGGGGGAAAGAGACCCAGTACTTC
TRBJ2-7 few TRBD2 TRBV7-8 CASTYSGRPFEQYF TGTGCCAGCACCTATAGCGGGAGACCCTTCGAGCAGTACTTC
TRBJ2-3 NA TRBD2 TRBV11-3 CASSLGTSANTDTQYF TGTGCCAGCAGCTTAGGGACTAGCGCTAACACAGATACGCAGTATTTT
TRBJ2-6 NA NA TRBV7-9 CASAPPGANVLTF TGTGCCAGCGCACCGCCTGGGGCCAACGTCCTGACTTTC
TRBJ2-7 NA NA TRBV5-1 CASSRGSTGTAYEQYF TGCGCCAGCAGCCGGGGGAGTACCGGGACTGCTTACGAGCAGTACTTC
TRBJ2-5 few NA TRBV6-6 CASSYSLGPTETQYF TGTGCCAGCAGTTATTCCCTGGGACCGACTGAGACCCAGTACTTC
TRBJ1-1 NA NA TRBV28 CASRTPGRVAFF TGTGCCAGCAGAACTCCGGGACGTGTAGCTTTCTTT
TRBJ2-3 NA TRBD2 TRBV5-6 CASSLGLASTDTQYF TGTGCCAGCAGCCTGGGACTAGCCAGCACAGATACGCAGTATTTT
TRBJ1-1 NA NA TRBV7-9 CASNEPGRSVTEAFF TGTGCCAGCAACGAACCGGGGAGGTCCGTCACTGAAGCTTTCTTT
TRBJ2-1 NA TRBD2 TRBV9 CASSLGLAGGVYNEQFF TGTGCCAGCAGCTTAGGACTAGCGGGAGGAGTATACAATGAGCAGTTCTTC
TRBJ2-7 few NA TRBV6-5 CASSSRPEWDYEQYF TGTGCCAGCAGTTCTAGGCCCGAGTGGGACTACGAGCAGTACTTC
TRBJ2-2 NA TRBD1 TRBV7-6 CASQTGQGMGGELFF TGTGCCAGCCAAACTGGACAGGGGATGGGTGGGGAGCTGTTTTTT
TRBJ2-3 NA NA TRBV7-8 CASSPPLRESTDTQYF TGTGCCAGCAGCCCGCCTCTCAGGGAGAGCACAGATACGCAGTATTTT
TRBJ2-7 many TRBD1 TRBV5-4 CASSFGQEDPYF TGTGCCAGCAGCTTCGGACAGGAGGATCCGTACTTC
TRBJ2-4 NA TRBD2 TRBV5-1 CASSPAVAGGVDIQYF TGCGCCAGCAGCCCTGCTGTAGCGGGAGGGGTAGACATTCAGTACTTC
TRBJ2-1 NA NA TRBV7-2 CASSPHGGAGEQFF TGTGCCAGCAGCCCGCACGGGGGAGCGGGTGAGCAGTTCTTC
TRBJ2-1 few TRBD2 TRBV19 CASSKGTSGRSHEQFF TGTGCCAGTAGTAAAGGGACTAGCGGGAGGTCCCATGAGCAGTTCTTC